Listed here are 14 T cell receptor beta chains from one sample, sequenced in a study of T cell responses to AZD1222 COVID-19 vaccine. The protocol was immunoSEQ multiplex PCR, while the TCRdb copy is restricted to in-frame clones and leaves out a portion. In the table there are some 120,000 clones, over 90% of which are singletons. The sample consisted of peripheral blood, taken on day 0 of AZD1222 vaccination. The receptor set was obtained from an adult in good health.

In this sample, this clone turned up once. This chain's CDR3 is CASSWGTNYGYTF. The DNA of the CDR3 is TGTGCCAGCAGCTGGGGGACTAACTATGGCTACACCTTC. V and J are TRBV7-9 and TRBJ1-2; possible D gene TRBD1, 5 bases. Germline assignment: CDR1 SEHNR and CDR2 FQNEAQ (reference sequence). The ends were cut back, 4 bases at V and 0 bases at J, with 6 bases in the middle. The CDR3 covers 13 residues.

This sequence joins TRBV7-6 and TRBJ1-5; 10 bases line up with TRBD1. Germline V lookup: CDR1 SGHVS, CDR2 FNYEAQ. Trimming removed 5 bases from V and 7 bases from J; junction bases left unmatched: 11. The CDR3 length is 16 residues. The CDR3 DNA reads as TGTGCCAGCAGCCATGGACAGGGGGGGTCTTTACAGCCCCAGCATTTT. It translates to CASSHGQGGSLQPQHF.

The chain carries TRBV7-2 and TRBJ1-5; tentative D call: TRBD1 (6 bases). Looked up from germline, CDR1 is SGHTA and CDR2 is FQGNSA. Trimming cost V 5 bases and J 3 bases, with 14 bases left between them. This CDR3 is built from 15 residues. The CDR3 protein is CASSIQDSTNQPQHF. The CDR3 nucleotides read TGTGCCAGCAGCATCCAGGACAGTACCAATCAGCCCCAGCATTTT.

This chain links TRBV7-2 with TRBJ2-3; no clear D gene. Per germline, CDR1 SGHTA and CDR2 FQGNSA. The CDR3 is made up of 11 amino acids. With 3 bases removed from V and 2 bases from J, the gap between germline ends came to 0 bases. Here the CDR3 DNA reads TGTGCCAGCAGCTTCACAGATACGCAGTATTTT. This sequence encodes CASSFTDTQYF.

In DNA form, the CDR3 reads TGTGCCAGCAGCTTCGCGAGGGGAGTAGATACGCAGTATTTT. Protein: CASSFARGVDTQYF. The chain joins TRBV7-2 to TRBJ2-3; either TRBD1 or TRBD2 may supply D (5 bases each). The CDR3 covers 14 residues. Trimming stripped 3 bases from V and 5 bases from J, with 12 bases between. In germline, CDR1 is SGHTA, CDR2 FQGNSA.

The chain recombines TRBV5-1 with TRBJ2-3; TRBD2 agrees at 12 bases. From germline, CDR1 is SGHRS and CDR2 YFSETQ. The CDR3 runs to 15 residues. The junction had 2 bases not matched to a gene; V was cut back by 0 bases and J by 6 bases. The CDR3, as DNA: TGCGCCAGCAGCTTGGGACTAGCGGGAGTCGATACGCAGTATTTT. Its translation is CASSLGLAGVDTQYF.

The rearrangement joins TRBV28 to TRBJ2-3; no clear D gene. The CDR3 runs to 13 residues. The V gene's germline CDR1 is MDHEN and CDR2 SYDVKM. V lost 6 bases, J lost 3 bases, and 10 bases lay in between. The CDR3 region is CASSSDVTDTQYF. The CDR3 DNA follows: TGTGCCAGCAGCTCCGACGTAACAGATACGCAGTATTTT.

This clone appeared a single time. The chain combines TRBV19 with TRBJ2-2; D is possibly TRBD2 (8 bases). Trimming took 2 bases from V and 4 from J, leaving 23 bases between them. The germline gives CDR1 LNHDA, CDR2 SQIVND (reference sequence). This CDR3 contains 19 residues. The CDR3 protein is CASSITGASSGRSTGELFF. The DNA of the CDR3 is TGTGCCAGTAGTATAACAGGGGCTTCGAGCGGGAGAAGCACCGGGGAGCTGTTTTTT.

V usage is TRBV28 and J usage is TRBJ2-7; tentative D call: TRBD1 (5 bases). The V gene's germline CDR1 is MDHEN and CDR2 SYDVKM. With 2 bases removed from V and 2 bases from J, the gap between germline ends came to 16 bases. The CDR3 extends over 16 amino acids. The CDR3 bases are TGTGCCAGCAGTTTACTTGGGGCAGGGATACCCTACGAGCAGTACTTC. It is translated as CASSLLGAGIPYEQYF.

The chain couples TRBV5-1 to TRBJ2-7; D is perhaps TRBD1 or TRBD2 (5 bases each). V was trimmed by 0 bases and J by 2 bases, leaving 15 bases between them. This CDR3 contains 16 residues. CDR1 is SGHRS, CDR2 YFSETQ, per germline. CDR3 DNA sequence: TGCGCCAGCAGCTTGGCCGCAGGGACGGGAACCTACGAGCAGTACTTC. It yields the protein CASSLAAGTGTYEQYF.

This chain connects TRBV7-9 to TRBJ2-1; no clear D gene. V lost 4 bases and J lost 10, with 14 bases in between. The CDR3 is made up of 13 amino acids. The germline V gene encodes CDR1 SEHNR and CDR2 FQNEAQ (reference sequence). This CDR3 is CASSSNLRLEQFF. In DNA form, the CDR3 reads TGTGCCAGCAGCTCCAACCTGCGACTGGAGCAGTTCTTC.

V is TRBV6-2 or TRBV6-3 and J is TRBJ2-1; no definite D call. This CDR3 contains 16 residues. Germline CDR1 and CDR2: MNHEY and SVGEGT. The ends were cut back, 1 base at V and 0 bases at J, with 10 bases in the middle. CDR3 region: CASSYWAASSYNEQFF. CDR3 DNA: TGTGCCAGCAGTTACTGGGCCGCGAGCTCCTACAATGAGCAGTTCTTC.

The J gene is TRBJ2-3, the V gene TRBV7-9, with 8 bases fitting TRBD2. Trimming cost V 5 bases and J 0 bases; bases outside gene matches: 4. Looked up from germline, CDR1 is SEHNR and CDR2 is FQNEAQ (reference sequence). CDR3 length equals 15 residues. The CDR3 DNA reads TGTGCCAGCAGCCCCAGCGGGGGCAGCACAGATACGCAGTATTTT. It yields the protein CASSPSGGSTDTQYF.

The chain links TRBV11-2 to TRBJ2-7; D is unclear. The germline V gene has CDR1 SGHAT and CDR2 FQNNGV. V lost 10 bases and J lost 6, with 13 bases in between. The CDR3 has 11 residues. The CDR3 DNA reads TGTGCCACCGGCGTGGGTGGCGAGCAGTACTTC. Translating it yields CATGVGGEQYF.